Listed below are T cell receptor beta chains from one sample, sequenced in a study of blood T cell repertoires in COVID-19. Here immunoSEQ multiplex PCR was the method, and the copy in TCRdb shows in-frame clones only, minus some. The data contain over 30,000 clones, roughly 80% of them singletons. The source material was peripheral blood. The receptors were sampled from a man aged 80 or over with active or convalescent COVID-19. Both conserved end residues are part of each CDR3. Where a row states a size, it is once, few, many or the class of an expanded clone; other rows omit it.

-	TRBV5-1	TRBJ2-2	CASSLVQGTGELFF
-	TRBV5-6	TRBJ1-4	CASSLGTGIAATNEKLFF
-	TRBV28	TRBJ2-5	CASSLAGLQETQYF
-	TRBV19	TRBJ2-7	CASSDRGGSSYEQYF
-	TRBV27	TRBJ1-3	CASSLSPGSGNTIYF
-	TRBV13	TRBJ1-2	CASSFTGTGIYTF
few	TRBV9	TRBJ1-2	CASSVASQITSYGYTF
-	TRBV29-1	TRBJ1-4	CSVEGASGGTNEKLFF
-	TRBV30	TRBJ2-7	CAWGTVVYEQYF
-	TRBV19	TRBJ2-3	CASRLAGGPGDTQYF
once	TRBV19	TRBJ2-7	CASSIAGTGNYEQYF
-	TRBV6-5	TRBJ2-7	CASSYVYSYEQYF
few	TRBV5-1	TRBJ2-3	CASSLGVGANTVDTQYF
-	TRBV7-9	TRBJ1-5	CASRRQGESNQPQHF
-	TRBV28	TRBJ2-3	CASSFVGLVRAGGLTDTQYF
-	TRBV10-1	TRBJ2-2	CASSRDSNTGELFF
once	TRBV5-6	TRBJ1-2	CASSLVGADGYTF
-	TRBV6-5	TRBJ2-1	CATKPGQGYNEQFF
-	TRBV4-2	TRBJ2-7	CASSQPPGQVSYEQYF
-	TRBV3-1/TRBV3-2	TRBJ2-2	CASSQVREPPLETGELFF
-	TRBV5-6	TRBJ1-6	CASSIGHSSYNSPLHF
-	TRBV6-5	TRBJ1-2	CASRQYYGYTF
-	TRBV27	TRBJ2-3	CASKKTSGRTDTQYF
-	TRBV6-2/TRBV6-3	TRBJ2-7	CASSKGGLAGGRYPYEQYF
once	TRBV5-1	TRBJ1-1	CASSPNPGQLNTEAFF
-	TRBV7-9	TRBJ2-3	CASSSGTSGLADTQYF
few	TRBV28	TRBJ2-7	CASSLTSETYEQYF
-	TRBV7-2	TRBJ2-5	CASSSAGGPRETQYF
once	TRBV3-1/TRBV3-2	TRBJ1-2	CASSQVQGFGYTF
-	TRBV28	TRBJ2-5	CASSYFTRAAQETQYF
-	TRBV24-1	TRBJ1-5	CATSDSGTLWPQHF
-	TRBV6-5	TRBJ2-3	CASSYSRLGTDTQYF
once	TRBV7-2	TRBJ2-1	CATKRTSDYNEQFF
-	TRBV6-5	TRBJ2-7	CASSRQGGEQYF
-	TRBV6-6	TRBJ1-5	CASSRGQGGNQPQHF
-	TRBV27	TRBJ1-2	CASSLGQGGFYYGYTF
-	TRBV3-1/TRBV3-2	TRBJ1-1	CASSHEGQGTEAFF
-	TRBV7-8	TRBJ1-4	CASSLALRATNEKLFF
-	TRBV29-1	TRBJ2-1	CSVEYNEQFF
medium-sized	TRBV7-2	TRBJ2-3	CASSTKGDPWGGTDTQYF
once	TRBV18	TRBJ2-1	CASSPRSGRAVVGEQFF
-	TRBV2	TRBJ2-2	CASRGQPTGELFF
-	TRBV7-9	TRBJ2-2	CASSATSISGELFF
once	TRBV19	TRBJ1-2	CASSTDAGTGVDGYTF
once	TRBV18	TRBJ2-3	CASSPPGMDTDTQYF
-	TRBV2	TRBJ2-4	CAVQGSGSGNLQWAKNIQYF
-	TRBV10-3	TRBJ1-2	CAISEVSLSYTF
once	TRBV19	TRBJ1-2	CASSPSGVEVYGYTF
-	TRBV27	TRBJ2-6	CASMEGRVGANVLTF
few	TRBV7-2	TRBJ2-2	CASSQSISSVYKNTGELFF
-	TRBV7-9	TRBJ1-5	CASSASGNQPQHF
-	TRBV7-2	TRBJ2-1	CASSPYNEQFF
once	TRBV9	TRBJ2-2	CASSVTQARAGELFF
once	TRBV5-1	TRBJ2-1	CASSGDYDNEQFF
-	TRBV5-8	TRBJ2-7	CASSLGGSAYEQYF